The next 22 T cell receptor beta chains were all read from a single sample in a study of T-cell memory formation after mild COVID-19. In TCRdb, the 5' RACE reads were re-called with MiXCR into one record per CDR3 protein. This table has 300,000 or so distinct CDR3 sequences, around 15% appearing once. The sequenced sample was PBMCs or a T cell subset sorted from them (not recorded which). These receptors all come from a young man who had mild COVID-19 (a few samples of this study predate the infection). Cell type and time point are not known.

CDR3 DNA sequence: TGTGCCAGCAGCCAAGATTGGCAGCCTAAAGCTTTCTTT. It translates to CASSQDWQPKAFF. The V gene is TRBV14, the J gene TRBJ1-1; unclear D gene. This CDR3 is built from 13 residues. The germline gives CDR1 SGHDN, CDR2 FVKESK. V lost 0 bases and J 9 bases, leaving 11 bases between the germline ends.

This clonotype was found many times. The rearrangement uses TRBV20-1 and TRBJ2-5; TRBD1 is a possible D gene (5 bases). V shed 3 bases and J shed 5 bases, with 10 bases lying between them. This CDR3 is built from 12 residues. Germline V gene data show CDR1 as DFQATT and CDR2 as SNEGSKA (reference sequence). CDR3 sequence: CSASRVVETQYF. Written as DNA, the CDR3 is TGCAGTGCTAGCAGGGTGGTGGAGACCCAGTACTTC.

The rearrangement joins TRBV5-1 to TRBJ1-1; D is uncertain. Germline CDR1 and CDR2: SGHRS and YFSETQ. The CDR3 runs 16 residues. Deletions cut 0 bases from V and 5 bases from J, with 17 bases between. The CDR3 DNA follows: TGCGCCAGCAGCTTGGATTTCCCTGGGGTAGGGACTGAAGCTTTCTTT. Translating it yields CASSLDFPGVGTEAFF.

The chain links TRBV20-1 to TRBJ2-7, with TRBD1 matching over 7 bases. Germline lookup yields CDR1 DFQATT and CDR2 SNEGSKA (reference sequence). V gave up 6 bases and J gave up 2 bases; unmatched junction bases: 4. CDR3 length: 12 amino acids. The CDR3 sequence is CSARDRPYEQYF. The CDR3 DNA reads as TGCAGTGCCAGGGACAGACCCTACGAGCAGTACTTC.

This chain connects TRBV30 to TRBJ2-7; 7 bases match TRBD1. The germline gives CDR1 GTSNPN, CDR2 SVGIG (reference sequence). This CDR3 has 14 amino acids. V shed 1 base and J 5 bases; nucleotides not matched to a gene: 8. The CDR3 is CAWSDDRVGHEQYF. CDR3 coding DNA: TGTGCCTGGAGTGACGACAGGGTAGGCCACGAGCAGTACTTC.

This clonotype was recorded a few times. The chain couples TRBV28 to TRBJ2-7; 8 bases line up with TRBD1. After removal of 7 bases from V and 5 bases from J, the junction contained 4 bases not matched to a gene. Germline assignment: CDR1 MDHEN and CDR2 SYDVKM. This CDR3 comprises 12 residues. This chain's CDR3 is CASTGDRNEQYV. In nucleotides, the CDR3 is TGTGCCAGCACCGGGGACAGGAACGAGCAGTACGTC.

The chain has TRBV27 and TRBJ2-7; 12 nucleotides agree with TRBD2. With V trimmed by 2 bases and J by 5 bases, 7 bases remained unmatched. The CDR3 consists of 16 residues. CDR1 and CDR2 from the germline V gene are MNHEY and SMNVEV (reference sequence). The CDR3 DNA is TGTGCCAGCAGTTTACTTCTAGCGGGGGGGCGCCACGAGCAGTACTTC. This gives the protein CASSLLLAGGRHEQYF.

A few counts support this clonotype. This chain uses TRBV11-1 with TRBJ2-7; D may correspond to TRBD1 or TRBD2 (5 bases each). CDR1 and CDR2 (germline): SGHAT, FQDESV (reference sequence). The V and J ends lost 5 bases and 7 bases respectively, with 15 bases between them. This CDR3 is built from 13 residues. CDR3 DNA: TGTGCCAGCAGCCCCCGGGACCTCGGGGAGCAGTACTTC. Encoded protein: CASSPRDLGEQYF. The entire variable domain, with the rest obtained from reference TRBV11-1 and TRBJ2-7, is as follows: EAEVAQSPRYKITEKSQAVAFWCDPISGHATLYWYRQILGQGPELLVQFQDESVVDDSQLPKDRFSAERLKGVDSTLKIQPAELGDSAMYLCASSPRDLGEQYFGPGTRLTVT.

The chain recombines TRBV7-6 with TRBJ2-5; TRBD2 matches at 8 bases. J was trimmed by 5 bases and V by 3 bases; bases with no gene match: 8. Germline CDR1 is SGHVS and CDR2 is FNYEAQ. The CDR3 is 15 amino acids. The CDR3 nucleotides are TGTGCCAGCAGCTTTCCCGGGGGGGACCCGGAGACCCAGTACTTC. It specifies CASSFPGGDPETQYF.

The chain recombines TRBV7-2 with TRBJ1-3; D is perhaps TRBD1 (6 bases). The CDR3 covers 14 residues. With 5 bases removed from V and 4 bases from J, the gap between germline ends came to 12 bases. The germline gives CDR1 SGHTA, CDR2 FQGNSA. The CDR3 sequence: CASSPQGPGNTIYF. For the CDR3, the DNA is TGTGCCAGCAGCCCCCAGGGGCCCGGAAACACCATATATTTT. The complete variable domain, with remaining parts taken from reference TRBV7-2 and TRBJ1-3, reads GAGVSQSPSNKVTEKGKDVELRCDPISGHTALYWYRQSLGQGLEFLIYFQGNSAPDKSGLPSDRFSAERTGGSVSTLTIQRTQQEDSAVYLCASSPQGPGNTIYFGEGSWLTVV.

This chain uses TRBV4-2 with TRBJ2-5; tentatively, D is TRBD1 (7 bases). The CDR3 is 19 amino acids. Germline V CDR1 and CDR2: LGHNA, YNFKEQ. Trimming cost V 1 base and J 5 bases, with 26 bases left between them. CDR3: CASSQVSWEDRDSLETQYF. DNA of the CDR3: TGTGCCAGCAGCCAAGTCTCGTGGGAGGACCGGGACAGCCTGGAGACCCAGTACTTC.

This clonotype was detected a few times. The CDR3 is CASTSLGGRGQPQHF. The CDR3 DNA sequence: TGTGCCAGTACGAGTTTGGGGGGAAGAGGACAGCCCCAGCATTTT. The gene calls are TRBV19 and TRBJ1-5, with a weak D call TRBD1 (5 bases). CDR3 length: 15 amino acids. Trimming stripped 7 bases from V and 7 bases from J, with 20 bases between. Germline assignment: CDR1 LNHDA and CDR2 SQIVND (reference sequence).

The chain uses TRBV7-9 and TRBJ2-1; 8 positions agree with TRBD1. The V gene's germline CDR1 is SEHNR and CDR2 FQNEAQ (reference sequence). Trimming took 4 bases from V and 7 from J; bases not matched to a gene: 6. This CDR3 has 14 amino acids. The CDR3 protein is CASSSGGAENEQFF. CDR3 DNA: TGTGCCAGCAGCTCAGGGGGCGCGGAGAATGAGCAGTTCTTC.

This clonotype was detected a few times. The gene calls are TRBV5-1 and TRBJ1-1; 8 bases agree with TRBD1. The germline CDR1 and CDR2 sequences are SGHRS and YFSETQ. The CDR3 length is 13 residues. With 2 bases clipped from V and 8 bases from J, the junction kept 5 bases outside the gene matches. The CDR3 loop is CASSFGQGGEAFF. Written as DNA, the CDR3 is TGCGCCAGCAGCTTCGGACAGGGTGGGGAAGCTTTCTTT.

The gene calls are TRBV9 and TRBJ2-2; a weak D match, TRBD2 (5 bases). CDR1 is SGDLS and CDR2 is YYNGEE in the germline V gene. The CDR3 is 14 residues long. V was shortened by 4 bases and J by 4 bases, with 11 bases between the two germline ends. The DNA of the CDR3 is TGTGCCAGCAGCCGGAGGTGGGTCACCGGGGAGCTGTTTTTT. It translates to CASSRRWVTGELFF.

There are many counts of this clonotype. This chain uses TRBV20-1 with TRBJ2-5, with 7 bases identical to TRBD1. The CDR3 runs to 15 residues. V trimming: 6 bases; J trimming: 5 bases; junction bases outside the gene matches: 15. The germline CDR1 and CDR2 sequences are DFQATT and SNEGSKA (reference sequence). The CDR3 nucleotides are TGCAGTGCGACCCCCCAGGGGGTGACGTGGGAGACCCAGTACTTC. As protein: CSATPQGVTWETQYF.

In its sample, this clonotype was seen a few times. The chain has TRBV3-1 and TRBJ1-1; 8 bases match TRBD1. The V segment lost 4 bases and the J segment 7 bases; nucleotides outside the gene matches: 11. Germline V CDR1 and CDR2: LGHDT, YNNKEL (reference sequence). This CDR3 comprises 15 residues. CDR3 sequence: CASSPLDRGFGEAFF. CDR3 sequence (DNA): TGTGCCAGCAGCCCCCTCGACAGGGGATTTGGTGAAGCTTTCTTT.

This chain joins TRBV20-1 and TRBJ2-1, with D possibly being TRBD2 (6 bases). The length of the CDR3 is 13 residues. Trimming took 6 bases from V and 4 from J, leaving 13 bases between them. The germline gives CDR1 DFQATT, CDR2 SNEGSKA (reference sequence). The CDR3 is CSAVGSGYNEQFF. The CDR3 nucleotides are TGCAGTGCCGTGGGAAGCGGGTACAATGAGCAGTTCTTC.

This chain links TRBV29-1 with TRBJ1-2; no reliable D call. Germline CDR1 SQVTM, CDR2 ANQGSEA. CDR3 length equals 14 residues. With 1 base removed from V and 2 bases from J, the gap between germline ends came to 11 bases. The DNA of the CDR3 is TGCAGCGTTGAAGCTGGCAGAGAAAACTATGGCTACACCTTC. Protein product: CSVEAGRENYGYTF. The full variable domain, in which reference TRBV29-1 and TRBJ1-2 provide the parts outside the CDR3, is SAVISQKPSRDICQRGTSLTIQCQVDSQVTMMFWYRQQPGQSLTLIATANQGSEATYESGFVIDKFPISRPNLTFSTLTVSNMSPEDSSIYLCSVEAGRENYGYTFGSGTRLTVV.

The V and J genes are TRBV24-1 and TRBJ1-2, with TRBD1 identical over 11 bases. The V gene end was trimmed by 4 bases and the J gene end by 4 bases; junction bases not matched to a gene: 4. Germline loops: CDR1 KGHDR, CDR2 SFDVKD. The CDR3 spans 15 residues. The CDR3 loop reads CATSDPGTGGYGYTF. The CDR3 region has the DNA TGTGCCACCAGTGACCCGGGGACAGGGGGCTATGGCTACACCTTC.

This clonotype appeared many times. The chain is built from TRBV29-1 and TRBJ1-4, with 7 bases fitting TRBD1. V was clipped by 5 bases and J by 0 bases; unmatched bases: 3. This CDR3 region has 14 residues. CDR1 and CDR2 from the germline V gene are SQVTM and ANQGSEA. CDR3 nucleotide sequence: TGCAGCGTTTCTGGACAGGCAACTAATGAAAAACTGTTTTTT. Amino acids: CSVSGQATNEKLFF.

The rearrangement links TRBV5-1 to TRBJ1-4; D perhaps matches TRBD1 (5 bases). CDR3 size: 15 residues. CDR1 and CDR2 (germline): SGHRS, YFSETQ. V was trimmed by 4 bases and J by 5 bases, leaving 15 bases between them. CDR3 bases: TGCGCCAGCAGCGGAGACCCGGGGGAGAATGAAAAACTGTTTTTT. It codes for CASSGDPGENEKLFF.